The 21 T cell receptor beta chains in this list originate from one sample, sequenced in a study of T cells in Graves' hyperthyroidism and ophthalmopathy. Researchers took RNA transcripts and amplified the TCR beta CDR3 regions from them. HTBI primers were used for first-round RT-PCR of the TCR CDR3. TCRdb analysed the multiplex PCR reads with MiXCR anew, one entry per CDR3 protein. Among about 400,000 distinct CDR3 sequences listed, about 13% were seen once. Material for sequencing was blood. The origin of the receptors is a woman between 18 and 30 years old with Graves' hyperthyroidism.

Ten or more counts support this clonotype. The V and J genes are TRBV12-3 or TRBV12-4 and TRBJ1-5; 7 bases are a match to TRBD1. This CDR3 is 15 amino acids long. Trimming removed 8 bases from V and 2 bases from J; junction bases left unmatched: 9. The CDR3 DNA reads as TGTGCCAGCCGACGAGGGGGCGCGGGCAATCAGCCCCAGCATTTT. Its translation: CASRRGGAGNQPQHF.

This clonotype was seen many times. The chain has TRBV10-3 and TRBJ1-6; D remains ambiguous. The CDR3 extends over 12 amino acids. The germline V gene has CDR1 ENHRY and CDR2 SYGVKD. V lost 2 bases and J 10 bases, leaving 6 bases between the germline ends. The CDR3 nucleotides are TGTGCCATCAGTGAGCTGACCTCACCCCTCCACTTT. Protein product: CAISELTSPLHF.

This clonotype was counted many times. This chain uses TRBV15 with TRBJ1-6; D ambiguous. Trimming left V 9 bases short and J 7 bases short, with 16 bases between. Germline V gene lookup returns CDR1 LNHNV and CDR2 YYDKDF (reference sequence). The CDR3 loop spans 14 amino acids. This CDR3 is CATSGPEWNSPLHF. The CDR3 nucleotides are TGTGCCACTTCTGGTCCCGAATGGAATTCACCCCTCCACTTT.

In this sample, this clonotype turned up many times. The chain recombines TRBV7-2 with TRBJ2-1, with 9 bases lining up with TRBD2. The germline gives CDR1 SGHTA, CDR2 FQGNSA. This CDR3 has 15 amino acids. V shed 1 base and J 6 bases; nucleotides not matched to a gene: 4. The CDR3 loop is CASSLVKRGVNEQFF. The CDR3 DNA is TGTGCCAGCAGCTTAGTCAAGCGGGGGGTCAATGAGCAGTTCTTC. Drawing the rest from reference TRBV7-2 and TRBJ2-1, the complete variable domain is GAGVSQSPSNKVTEKGKDVELRCDPISGHTALYWYRQSLGQGLEFLIYFQGNSAPDKSGLPSDRFSAERTGGSVSTLTIQRTQQEDSAVYLCASSLVKRGVNEQFFGPGTRLTVL.

This clonotype was seen a single time. The J gene is TRBJ1-6, the V gene TRBV6-1, with 7 bases matching TRBD1. CDR3 size: 13 residues. Germline loops: CDR1 MNHNS, CDR2 SASEGT. Trimming cost V 5 bases and J 10 bases; bases outside gene matches: 5. The CDR3: CASSRQGQSPLHF. CDR3 nucleotides: TGTGCCAGCAGTAGACAGGGTCAGTCACCCCTCCACTTT.

The CDR3 DNA sequence: TGTGCCAGTAGTCACCGGACTACCCGGGAGCAGTTCTTC. Encoded protein: CASSHRTTREQFF. The chain employs TRBV19 and TRBJ2-1, with D perhaps TRBD2 (6 bases). Germline V gene sequence: CDR1 LNHDA, CDR2 SQIVND (reference sequence). CDR3 size: 13 residues. V gave up 5 bases and J gave up 10 bases, with 15 bases separating them.

There are many counts of this clonotype. CDR3 nucleotides: TGCGCCAGCAGCTTGAATCCAACGGGGGCTTACAATGAGCAGTTCTTC. This sequence encodes CASSLNPTGAYNEQFF. V and J are TRBV5-1 and TRBJ2-1; possibly TRBD1 or TRBD2 for D (6 bases each). The germline CDR1 and CDR2 sequences are SGHRS and YFSETQ. Trimming pared 1 base from V and 4 bases from J, leaving 15 bases between. This CDR3 is 16 amino acids long.

J is TRBJ1-1 and V is TRBV6-1, with TRBD1 matching over 11 bases. Germline V gene data show CDR1 as MNHNS and CDR2 as SASEGT. J was trimmed by 5 bases and V by 7 bases; bases with no gene match: 9. The CDR3 is 15 residues long. CDR3 residues: CASTIRGQGGTEAFF. CDR3 in DNA: TGTGCCAGCACCATACGGGGACAGGGGGGGACTGAAGCTTTCTTT.

This clonotype was seen at least ten times. The genes are TRBV12-3 or TRBV12-4 and TRBJ2-7; maybe TRBD1 (6 bases). Trimming pared 5 bases from V and 4 bases from J, leaving 15 bases between. The CDR3 has 14 residues. CDR3 in amino acids: CASSLNRVTYEQYF. Written as DNA, the CDR3 is TGTGCCAGCAGTCTTAACAGGGTTACGTACGAGCAGTACTTC.

This clonotype was picked up many times. The chain couples TRBV20-1 to TRBJ1-2; D gene unclear. Germline CDR1 is DFQATT and CDR2 is SNEGSKA (reference sequence). The CDR3 runs 12 residues. The ends were cut back, 1 base at V and 8 bases at J, with 11 bases in the middle. CDR3 in amino acids: CSARVGDSGYTF. DNA of the CDR3: TGCAGTGCTAGAGTTGGGGATAGCGGCTACACCTTC.

This clonotype has at least ten counts. The rearrangement joins TRBV13 to TRBJ2-1; 8 bases are a match to TRBD2. Trimming at V came to 5 bases and at J to 8 bases, leaving 11 bases not matched to a gene. CDR3 length: 15 amino acids. Looked up from germline, CDR1 is PRHDT and CDR2 is FYEKMQ (reference sequence). Written as DNA, the CDR3 is TGTGCCAGCAGCAAACCGAGCGGGAGACACGATGAGCAGTTCTTC. Encoded protein: CASSKPSGRHDEQFF.

This clonotype was seen a handful of times. The rearrangement joins TRBV28 to TRBJ2-7; no clear D. V was pared by 8 bases and J by 0 bases, with 11 bases between. Germline CDR1 is MDHEN and CDR2 is SYDVKM. This CDR3 region has 13 residues. Here the CDR3 reads CASGYSSSYEQYF. The CDR3 bases are TGTGCCAGCGGTTACAGTAGCTCCTACGAGCAGTACTTC.

The chain combines TRBV15 with TRBJ1-2; D remains ambiguous. Germline V lookup: CDR1 LNHNV, CDR2 YYDKDF (reference sequence). The V end lost 0 bases, the J end lost 7 bases, and 6 bases lay between the germline ends. The CDR3 runs 12 residues. The CDR3 loop is CATSRESVGYTF. DNA for the CDR3: TGTGCCACCAGCAGAGAAAGTGTTGGCTACACCTTC.

This clonotype was recorded many times. The chain employs TRBV6-1 and TRBJ2-3, with 11 bases matching TRBD2. Trimming at V came to 3 bases and at J to 2 bases, leaving 4 bases not matched to a gene. The CDR3 has 16 residues. The V gene's germline CDR1 is MNHNS and CDR2 SASEGT. CDR3 nucleotides: TGTGCCAGCAGTGACTTAGCGGGAGGGCACACAGATACGCAGTATTTT. Translated, it gives CASSDLAGGHTDTQYF.

In this sample, this clonotype turned up many times. As DNA, the CDR3 is TGTGCCAGCAGCCCCGACAGGGTCTATGAGCAGTACTTC. It yields the protein CASSPDRVYEQYF. The rearrangement links TRBV5-8 to TRBJ2-7, with 7 bases identical to TRBD1. The J segment lost 7 bases and the V segment lost 4 bases, leaving 8 bases of the junction unmatched. This CDR3 has 13 amino acids. The germline gives CDR1 SGHTS, CDR2 YDEGEE.

This clonotype was seen ten or more times. Written as DNA, the CDR3 is TGCGCCAGCAGCTTAGGAGGGACGACTGAAGCTTTCTTT. Translating gives CASSLGGTTEAFF. This rearrangement joins TRBV5-1 to TRBJ1-1; D is perhaps TRBD1 (5 bases). Germline CDR1 is SGHRS and CDR2 is YFSETQ. The CDR3 contains 13 residues. V was shortened by 2 bases and J by 5 bases, with 10 bases between the two germline ends.

This clonotype was seen repeatedly, ten times or more. CDR3 bases: TGTGCCAGCTCCCTCGCGGACAGCCAAGAGACCCAGTACTTC. Amino acid sequence: CASSLADSQETQYF. This chain uses TRBV18 with TRBJ2-5; TRBD1 might be the D (6 bases). The CDR3 has 14 amino acids. With 6 bases removed from V and 1 base from J, the gap between germline ends came to 12 bases. Germline V gene data show CDR1 as KGHSH and CDR2 as LQKENI.

This clonotype was recorded many times. The chain is built from TRBV28 and TRBJ2-1; TRBD2 matches at 13 bases. This CDR3 is built from 15 residues. Germline assignment: CDR1 MDHEN and CDR2 SYDVKM. Trimming took 6 bases from V and 5 from J; bases not matched to a gene: 4. The CDR3 protein is CASSPTSGRDNEQFF. CDR3 DNA sequence: TGTGCCAGCAGCCCAACTAGCGGGAGGGACAATGAGCAGTTCTTC.

This clonotype was seen repeatedly, ten times or more. This chain joins TRBV30 and TRBJ2-2; D uncertain. V lost 2 bases to trimming and J lost 7 bases, with 8 bases between them. The CDR3 has 12 residues. The V gene's germline CDR1 is GTSNPN and CDR2 SVGIG (reference sequence). The CDR3 is CAWSWGGGELFF. In DNA, the CDR3 is TGTGCCTGGAGTTGGGGTGGCGGGGAGCTGTTTTTT. Using reference TRBV30 and TRBJ2-2 for the parts outside the CDR3, the full variable domain is SQTIHQWPATLVQPVGSPLSLECTVEGTSNPNLYWYRQAAGRGLQLLFYSVGIGQISSEVPQNLSASRPQDRQFILSSKKLLLSDSGFYLCAWSWGGGELFFGEGSRLTVL.

The chain combines TRBV20-1 with TRBJ1-2; TRBD1 matches at 9 bases. Germline V gives CDR1 DFQATT, CDR2 SNEGSKA (reference sequence). The CDR3 is made up of 15 amino acids. Trimming took 2 bases from V and 2 from J; bases not matched to a gene: 6. CDR3 region: CSARRPGQGNYGYTF. DNA of the CDR3: TGCAGTGCTAGACGACCGGGACAGGGAAACTATGGCTACACCTTC.

The chain uses TRBV20-1 and TRBJ2-7, with D perhaps assigned TRBD1 or TRBD2 (5 bases each). The CDR3 totals 13 residues. Germline V lookup: CDR1 DFQATT, CDR2 SNEGSKA (reference sequence). The V end was cut by 3 bases, the J end by 5 bases, with 14 bases between. CDR3 DNA: TGCAGTGCTAGGGCGGTCGGGGACCACGAGCAGTACTTC. It translates to CSARAVGDHEQYF.